This T cell receptor (beta chain) was identified during a study of T cell repertoires in ileal Crohn's disease. Germline CDR1 is ENHRY and CDR2 is SYGVKD. The CDR3 is 15 amino acids. Comments on this clone: A read error may account for a junction end that differs from germline.

Each sample's TCRB immunosequencing used 450 to 550 nanograms of biopsy DNA. The protocol was immunoSEQ multiplex PCR, while the TCRdb copy is restricted to in-frame clones and leaves out a portion. In the table there are about 5,500 clones, 75% to 85% of which are singletons. The receptor was derived from an adult with Crohn's disease. This rearrangement joins TRBV10-3 to TRBJ1-6, with 9 bases aligning to TRBD1. Sequencing input: ileal tissue. DNA for the CDR3: TGTGCCCTCAGGCAGGGGGACAGGGATAATTCACCCCTCCACTTT. Protein: CALRQGDRDNSPLHF.